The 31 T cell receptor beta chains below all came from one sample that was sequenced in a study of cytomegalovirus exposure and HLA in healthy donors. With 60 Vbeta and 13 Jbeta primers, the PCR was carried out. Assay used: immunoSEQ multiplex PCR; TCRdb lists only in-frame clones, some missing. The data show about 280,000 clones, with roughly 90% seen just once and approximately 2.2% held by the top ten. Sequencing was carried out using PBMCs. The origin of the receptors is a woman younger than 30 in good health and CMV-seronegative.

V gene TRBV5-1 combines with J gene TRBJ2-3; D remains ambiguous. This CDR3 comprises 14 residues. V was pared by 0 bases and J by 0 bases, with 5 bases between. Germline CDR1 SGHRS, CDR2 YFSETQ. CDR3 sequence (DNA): TGCGCCAGCAGCTTGGCTCCCAGCACAGATACGCAGTATTTT. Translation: CASSLAPSTDTQYF.

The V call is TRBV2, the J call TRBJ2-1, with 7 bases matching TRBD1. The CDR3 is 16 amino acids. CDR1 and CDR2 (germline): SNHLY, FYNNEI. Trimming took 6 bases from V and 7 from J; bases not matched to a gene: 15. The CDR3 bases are TGTGCCAGCAGGTCCTTCCGGGACAGCGTGGAAAATGAGCAGTTCTTC. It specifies CASRSFRDSVENEQFF. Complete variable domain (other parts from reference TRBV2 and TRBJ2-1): EPEVTQTPSHQVTQMGQEVILRCVPISNHLYFYWYRQILGQKVEFLVSFYNNEISEKSEIFDDQFSVERPDGSNFTLKIRSTKLEDSAMYFCASRSFRDSVENEQFFGPGTRLTVL.

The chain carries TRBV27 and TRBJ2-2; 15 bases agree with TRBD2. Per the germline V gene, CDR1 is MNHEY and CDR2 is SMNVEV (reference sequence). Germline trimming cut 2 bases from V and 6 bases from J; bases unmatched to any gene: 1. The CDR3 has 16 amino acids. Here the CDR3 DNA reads TGTGCCAGCAGTTTACGGACTAGCGGGGGGGCCGGGGAGCTGTTTTTT. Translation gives CASSLRTSGGAGELFF.

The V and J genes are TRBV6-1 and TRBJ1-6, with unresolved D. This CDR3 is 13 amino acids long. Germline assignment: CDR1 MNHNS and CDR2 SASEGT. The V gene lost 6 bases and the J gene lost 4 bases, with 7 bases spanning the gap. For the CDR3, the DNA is TGTGCCAGCAGGCTCGAGTATAATTCACCCCTCCACTTT. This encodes CASRLEYNSPLHF.

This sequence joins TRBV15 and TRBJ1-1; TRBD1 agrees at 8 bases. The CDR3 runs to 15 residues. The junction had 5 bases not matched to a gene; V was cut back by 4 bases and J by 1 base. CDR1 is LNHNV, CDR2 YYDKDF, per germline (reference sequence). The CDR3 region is CATSKGGTGNTEAFF. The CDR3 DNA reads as TGTGCCACCAGCAAGGGGGGGACAGGGAACACTGAAGCTTTCTTT.

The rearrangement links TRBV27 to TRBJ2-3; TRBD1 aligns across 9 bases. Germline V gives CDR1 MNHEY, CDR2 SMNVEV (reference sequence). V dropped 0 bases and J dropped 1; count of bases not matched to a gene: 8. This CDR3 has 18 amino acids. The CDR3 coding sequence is TGTGCCAGCAGTTTATCGGGACGGGACAGGGACCGCACAGATACGCAGTATTTT. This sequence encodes CASSLSGRDRDRTDTQYF.

The CDR3 protein is CASSLPPDRSNRGGYTF. The CDR3 nucleotides are TGTGCCAGCAGCTTGCCCCCGGACAGGTCGAATAGGGGAGGCTACACCTTC. The chain combines TRBV13 with TRBJ1-2; 7 bases align to TRBD1. CDR1 is PRHDT and CDR2 is FYEKMQ in the germline V gene (reference sequence). V was clipped by 3 bases and J by 8 bases; unmatched bases: 18. The CDR3 contains 17 residues.

The CDR3 spells CASSRTGSDYEQYF. The CDR3 DNA follows: TGTGCCAGCTCACGGACAGGGTCAGATTACGAGCAGTACTTC. The chain has TRBV6-4 and TRBJ2-7, with TRBD1 matching 8 bases. Germline CDR1 and CDR2: MRHNA and SNTAGT. The CDR3 length is 14 residues. V lost 8 bases and J lost 4; bases outside the gene matches: 10.

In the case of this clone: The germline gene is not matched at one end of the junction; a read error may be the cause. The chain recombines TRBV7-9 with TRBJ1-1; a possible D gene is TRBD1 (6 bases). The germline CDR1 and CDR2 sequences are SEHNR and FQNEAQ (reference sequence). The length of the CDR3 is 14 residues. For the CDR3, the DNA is TGTGCCGGCAGCTCGTGGACAGTGAACACTGAAGCTTTCTTT. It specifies CAGSSWTVNTEAFF. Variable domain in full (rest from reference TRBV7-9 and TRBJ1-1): DTGVSQNPRHKITKRGQNVTFRCDPISEHNRLYWYRQTLGQGPEFLTYFQNEAQLEKSRLLSDRFSAERPKGSFSTLEIQRTEQGDSAMYLCAGSSWTVNTEAFFGQGTRLTVV.

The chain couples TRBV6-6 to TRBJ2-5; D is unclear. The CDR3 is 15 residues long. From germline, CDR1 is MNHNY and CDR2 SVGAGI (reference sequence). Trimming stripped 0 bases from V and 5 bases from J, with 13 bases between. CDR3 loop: CASSYSGEVAETQYF. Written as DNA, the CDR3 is TGTGCCAGCAGTTACTCAGGCGAGGTGGCGGAGACCCAGTACTTC.

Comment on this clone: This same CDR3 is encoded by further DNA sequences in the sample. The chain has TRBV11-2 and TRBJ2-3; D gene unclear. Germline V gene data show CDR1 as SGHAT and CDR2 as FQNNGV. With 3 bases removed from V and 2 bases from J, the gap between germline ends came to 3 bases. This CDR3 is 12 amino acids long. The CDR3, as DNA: TGTGCCAGCAGCTTTTACACAGATACGCAGTATTTT. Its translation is CASSFYTDTQYF. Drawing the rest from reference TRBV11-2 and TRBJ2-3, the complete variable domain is EAGVAQSPRYKIIEKRQSVAFWCNPISGHATLYWYQQILGQGPKLLIQFQNNGVVDDSQLPKDRFSAERLKGVDSTLKIQPAKLEDSAVYLCASSFYTDTQYFGPGTRLTVL.

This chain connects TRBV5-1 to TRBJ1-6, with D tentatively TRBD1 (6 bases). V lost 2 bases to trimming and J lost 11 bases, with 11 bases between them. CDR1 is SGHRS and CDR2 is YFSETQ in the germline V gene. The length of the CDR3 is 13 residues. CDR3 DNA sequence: TGCGCCAGCAGCTTCGCAGGGGATCCACCCCTCCACTTT. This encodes CASSFAGDPPLHF.

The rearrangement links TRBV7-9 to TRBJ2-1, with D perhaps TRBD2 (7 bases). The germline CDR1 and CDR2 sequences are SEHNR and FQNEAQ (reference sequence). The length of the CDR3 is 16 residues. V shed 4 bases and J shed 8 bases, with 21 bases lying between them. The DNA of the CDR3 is TGTGCCAGCAGCTCCGGGGGAGGGGGGCAGCGGGATGAGCAGTTCTTC. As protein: CASSSGGGGQRDEQFF.

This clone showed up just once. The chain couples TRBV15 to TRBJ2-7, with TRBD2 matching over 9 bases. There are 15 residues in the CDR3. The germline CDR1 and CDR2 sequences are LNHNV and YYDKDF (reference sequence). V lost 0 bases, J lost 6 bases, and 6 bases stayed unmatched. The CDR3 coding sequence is TGTGCCACCAGCAGAGATCGAGGGACTAGCTTCGAGCAGTACTTC. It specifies CATSRDRGTSFEQYF.

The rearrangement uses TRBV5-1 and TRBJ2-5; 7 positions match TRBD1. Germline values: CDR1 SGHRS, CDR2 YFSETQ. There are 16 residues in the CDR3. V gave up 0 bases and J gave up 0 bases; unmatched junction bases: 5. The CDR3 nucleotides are TGCGCCAGCAGCTTGGGGGGGACAGTTTACCAAGAGACCCAGTACTTC. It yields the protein CASSLGGTVYQETQYF.

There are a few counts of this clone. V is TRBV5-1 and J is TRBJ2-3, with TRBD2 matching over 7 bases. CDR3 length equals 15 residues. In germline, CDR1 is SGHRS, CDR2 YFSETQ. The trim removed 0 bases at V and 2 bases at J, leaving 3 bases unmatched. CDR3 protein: CASSLDSGTTDTQYF. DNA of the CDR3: TGCGCCAGCAGCTTGGACAGCGGGACCACAGATACGCAGTATTTT. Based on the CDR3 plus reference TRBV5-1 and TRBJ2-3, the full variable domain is KAGVTQTPRYLIKTRGQQVTLSCSPISGHRSVSWYQQTPGQGLQFLFEYFSETQRNKGNFPGRFSGRQFSNSRSEMNVSTLELGDSALYLCASSLDSGTTDTQYFGPGTRLTVL.

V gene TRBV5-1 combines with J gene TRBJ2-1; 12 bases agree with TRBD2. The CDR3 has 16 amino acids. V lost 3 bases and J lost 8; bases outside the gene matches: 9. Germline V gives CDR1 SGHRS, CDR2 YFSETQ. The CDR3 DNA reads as TGCGCCAGCAGCTCCGGGGGACTAGCGGGTCTCCATGAGCAGTTCTTC. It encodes CASSSGGLAGLHEQFF. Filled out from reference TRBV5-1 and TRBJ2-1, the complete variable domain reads KAGVTQTPRYLIKTRGQQVTLSCSPISGHRSVSWYQQTPGQGLQFLFEYFSETQRNKGNFPGRFSGRQFSNSRSEMNVSTLELGDSALYLCASSSGGLAGLHEQFFGPGTRLTVL.

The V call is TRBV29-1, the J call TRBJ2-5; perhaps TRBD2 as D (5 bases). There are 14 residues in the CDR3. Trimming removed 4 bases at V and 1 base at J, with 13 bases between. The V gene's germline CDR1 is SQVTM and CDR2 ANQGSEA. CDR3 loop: CSVVPGETQETQYF. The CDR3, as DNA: TGCAGCGTTGTCCCCGGGGAGACCCAAGAGACCCAGTACTTC.

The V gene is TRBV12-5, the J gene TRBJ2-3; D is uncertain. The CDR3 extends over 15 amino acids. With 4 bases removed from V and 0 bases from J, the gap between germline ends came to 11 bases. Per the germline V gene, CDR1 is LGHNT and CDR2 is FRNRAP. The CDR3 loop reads CASGSSKQSTDTQYF. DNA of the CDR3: TGTGCTAGTGGTTCATCTAAACAGAGCACAGATACGCAGTATTTT.

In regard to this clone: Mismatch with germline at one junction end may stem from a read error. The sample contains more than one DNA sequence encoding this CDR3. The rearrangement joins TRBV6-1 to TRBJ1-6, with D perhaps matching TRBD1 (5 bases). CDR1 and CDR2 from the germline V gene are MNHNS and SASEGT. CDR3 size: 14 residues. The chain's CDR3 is CASSGRAYNSPLHF. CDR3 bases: TGTGCCAGCAGTGGCAGGGCATATAATTCCCCCCTCCACTTT.

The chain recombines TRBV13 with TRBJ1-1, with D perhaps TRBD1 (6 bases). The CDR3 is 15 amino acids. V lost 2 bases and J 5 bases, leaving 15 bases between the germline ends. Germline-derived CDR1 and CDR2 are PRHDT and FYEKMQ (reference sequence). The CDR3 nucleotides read TGTGCCAGCAGCTTATATTCAGGGGCGAGGACTGAAGCTTTCTTT. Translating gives CASSLYSGARTEAFF.

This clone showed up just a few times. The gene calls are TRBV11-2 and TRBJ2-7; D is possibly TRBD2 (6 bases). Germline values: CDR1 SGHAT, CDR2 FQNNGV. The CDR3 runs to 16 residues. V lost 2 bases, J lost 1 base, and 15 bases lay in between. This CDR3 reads CASSLLLGGGSYEQYF. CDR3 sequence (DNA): TGTGCCAGCAGCTTACTTCTGGGGGGAGGATCCTACGAGCAGTACTTC.

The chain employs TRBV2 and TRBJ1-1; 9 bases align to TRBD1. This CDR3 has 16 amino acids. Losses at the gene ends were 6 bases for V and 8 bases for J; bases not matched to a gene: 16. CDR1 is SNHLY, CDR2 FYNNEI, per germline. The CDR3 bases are TGTGCCAGCAGGACCCTACAGGGGGCCCATATGTTGGAAGCTTTCTTT. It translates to CASRTLQGAHMLEAFF.

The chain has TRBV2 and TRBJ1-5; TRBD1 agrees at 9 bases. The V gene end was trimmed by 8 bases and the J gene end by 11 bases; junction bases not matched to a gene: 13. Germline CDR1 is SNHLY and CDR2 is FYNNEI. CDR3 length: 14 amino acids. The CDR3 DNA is TGTGCCAGCCAAACTGGACAGGGGTCAAAGGCCCAGCATTTT. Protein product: CASQTGQGSKAQHF.

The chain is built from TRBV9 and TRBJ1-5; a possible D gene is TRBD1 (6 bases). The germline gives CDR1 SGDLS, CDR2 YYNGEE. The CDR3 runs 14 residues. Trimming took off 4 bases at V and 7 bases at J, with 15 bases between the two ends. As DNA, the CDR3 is TGTGCCAGCAGCCCTATCCCAGGGGACCAGCCCCAGCATTTT. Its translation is CASSPIPGDQPQHF.

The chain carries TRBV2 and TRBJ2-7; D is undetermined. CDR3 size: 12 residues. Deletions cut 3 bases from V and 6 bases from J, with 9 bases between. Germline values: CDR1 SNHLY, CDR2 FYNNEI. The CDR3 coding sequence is TGTGCCAGCAGTGACCCTTTCCCCGAGCAGTACTTC. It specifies CASSDPFPEQYF.

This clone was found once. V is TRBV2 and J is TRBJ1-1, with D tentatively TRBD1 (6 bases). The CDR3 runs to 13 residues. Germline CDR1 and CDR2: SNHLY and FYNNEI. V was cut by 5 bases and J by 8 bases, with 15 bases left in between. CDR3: CASSMETGLEAFF. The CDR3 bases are TGTGCCAGCAGTATGGAGACAGGCTTGGAAGCTTTCTTT.

The CDR3 DNA follows: TGCGCCAGCAGCATGACAGGGGGGACGGAGACCCAGTACTTC. This translates into CASSMTGGTETQYF. The rearrangement joins TRBV5-1 to TRBJ2-5; TRBD1 matches at 9 bases. The CDR3 has 14 residues. Germline values: CDR1 SGHRS, CDR2 YFSETQ. V gave up 4 bases and J gave up 5 bases; unmatched junction bases: 6.

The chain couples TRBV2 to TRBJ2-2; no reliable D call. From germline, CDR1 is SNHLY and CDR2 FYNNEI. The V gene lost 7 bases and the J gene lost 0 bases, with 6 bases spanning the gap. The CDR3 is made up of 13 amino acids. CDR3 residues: CASTQSNTGELFF. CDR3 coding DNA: TGTGCCAGCACGCAGTCGAACACCGGGGAGCTGTTTTTT.

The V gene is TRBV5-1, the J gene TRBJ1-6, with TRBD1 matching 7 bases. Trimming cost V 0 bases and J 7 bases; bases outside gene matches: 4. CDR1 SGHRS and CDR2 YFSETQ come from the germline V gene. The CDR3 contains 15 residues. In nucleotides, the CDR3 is TGCGCCAGCAGCTTGGCGCCAGGGGGAAATTCACCCCTCCACTTT. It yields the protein CASSLAPGGNSPLHF.

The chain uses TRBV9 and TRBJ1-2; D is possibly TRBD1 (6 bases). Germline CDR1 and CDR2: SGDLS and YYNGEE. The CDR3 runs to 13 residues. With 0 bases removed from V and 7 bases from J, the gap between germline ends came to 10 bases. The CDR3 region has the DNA TGTGCCAGCAGCGTAGTCACAGGGAGTGGCTACACCTTC. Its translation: CASSVVTGSGYTF.